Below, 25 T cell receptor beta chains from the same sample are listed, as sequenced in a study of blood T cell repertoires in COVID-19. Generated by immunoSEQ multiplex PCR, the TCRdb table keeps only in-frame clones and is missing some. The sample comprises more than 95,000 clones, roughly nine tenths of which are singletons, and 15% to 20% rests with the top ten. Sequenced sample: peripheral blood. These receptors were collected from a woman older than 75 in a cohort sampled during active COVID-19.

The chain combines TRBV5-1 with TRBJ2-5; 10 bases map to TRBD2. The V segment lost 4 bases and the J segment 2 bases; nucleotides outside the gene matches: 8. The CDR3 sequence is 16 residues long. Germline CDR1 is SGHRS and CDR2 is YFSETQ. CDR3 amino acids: CASSLIAGGEQETQYF. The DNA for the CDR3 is TGCGCCAGCAGCCTTATAGCGGGGGGTGAACAAGAGACCCAGTACTTC.

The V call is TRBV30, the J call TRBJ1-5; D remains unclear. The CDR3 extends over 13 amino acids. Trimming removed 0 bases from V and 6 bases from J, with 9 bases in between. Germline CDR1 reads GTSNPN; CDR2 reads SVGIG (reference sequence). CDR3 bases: TGTGCCTGGAGTGTCGCACTCGCTCAGCCCCAGCATTTT. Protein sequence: CAWSVALAQPQHF.

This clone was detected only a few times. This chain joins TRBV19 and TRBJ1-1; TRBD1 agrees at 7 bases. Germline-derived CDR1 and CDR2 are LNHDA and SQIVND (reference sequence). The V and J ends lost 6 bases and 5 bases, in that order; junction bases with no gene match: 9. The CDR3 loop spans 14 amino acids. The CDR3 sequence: CASSAGQLTTEAFF. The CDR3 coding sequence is TGTGCCAGTAGCGCGGGACAGTTGACTACTGAAGCTTTCTTT. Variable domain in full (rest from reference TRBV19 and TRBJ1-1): DGGITQSPKYLFRKEGQNVTLSCEQNLNHDAMYWYRQDPGQGLRLIYYSQIVNDFQKGDIAEGYSVSREKKESFPLTVTSAQKNPTAFYLCASSAGQLTTEAFFGQGTRLTVV.

The CDR3 DNA sequence: TGCGCCAGCAGCTCTCCCGGGTCCAATGAGCAGTTCTTC. Translating it yields CASSSPGSNEQFF. V is TRBV5-1 and J is TRBJ2-1; no reliable D call. Germline values: CDR1 SGHRS, CDR2 YFSETQ. CDR3 length: 13 residues. V was clipped by 3 bases and J by 6 bases, with 10 bases between them.

The DNA for the CDR3 is TGTGCCAGCATCATAGGGGTCAGGGAGACCCAGTACTTC. Its protein product is CASIIGVRETQYF. The rearrangement links TRBV6-5 to TRBJ2-5, with D possibly matching TRBD1 (5 bases). The CDR3 totals 13 residues. Germline V CDR1 and CDR2: MNHEY, SVGAGI. The ends were cut back, 7 bases at V and 5 bases at J, with 14 bases in the middle.

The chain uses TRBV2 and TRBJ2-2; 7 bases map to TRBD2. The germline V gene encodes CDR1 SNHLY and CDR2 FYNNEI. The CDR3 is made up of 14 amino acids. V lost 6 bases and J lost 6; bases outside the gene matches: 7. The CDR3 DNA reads TGTGCCAGCAGGGAAACTAGCGCGGCCGGGGAGCTGTTTTTT. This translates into CASRETSAAGELFF.

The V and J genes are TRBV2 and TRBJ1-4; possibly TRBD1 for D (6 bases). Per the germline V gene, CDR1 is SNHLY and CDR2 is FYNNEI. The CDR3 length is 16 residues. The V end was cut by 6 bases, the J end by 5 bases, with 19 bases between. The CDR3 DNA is TGTGCCAGCAGGCAAGAAGCGGGGGCTAAAAATGAAAAACTGTTTTTT. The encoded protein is CASRQEAGAKNEKLFF. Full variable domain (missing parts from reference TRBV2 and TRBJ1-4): EPEVTQTPSHQVTQMGQEVILRCVPISNHLYFYWYRQILGQKVEFLVSFYNNEISEKSEIFDDQFSVERPDGSNFTLKIRSTKLEDSAMYFCASRQEAGAKNEKLFFGSGTQLSVL.

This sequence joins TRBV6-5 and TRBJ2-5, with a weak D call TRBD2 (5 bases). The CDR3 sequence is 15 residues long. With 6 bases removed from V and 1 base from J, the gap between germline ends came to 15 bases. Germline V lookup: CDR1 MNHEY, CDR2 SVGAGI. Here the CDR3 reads CASSSTTPAQETQYF. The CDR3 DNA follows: TGTGCCAGCAGCTCGACTACGCCAGCCCAAGAGACCCAGTACTTC.

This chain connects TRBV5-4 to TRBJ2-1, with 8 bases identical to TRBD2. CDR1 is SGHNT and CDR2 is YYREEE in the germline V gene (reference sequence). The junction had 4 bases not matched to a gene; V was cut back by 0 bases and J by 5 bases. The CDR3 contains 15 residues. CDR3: CASSLDLAGNNEQFF. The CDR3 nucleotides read TGTGCCAGCAGCTTGGATTTAGCGGGGAACAATGAGCAGTTCTTC.

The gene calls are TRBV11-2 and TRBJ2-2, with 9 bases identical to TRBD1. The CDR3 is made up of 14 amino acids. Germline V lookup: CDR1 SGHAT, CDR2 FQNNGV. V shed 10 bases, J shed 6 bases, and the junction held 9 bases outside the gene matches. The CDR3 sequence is CATVGTGRAGELFF. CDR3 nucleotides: TGTGCCACCGTCGGGACAGGGAGAGCCGGGGAGCTGTTTTTT.

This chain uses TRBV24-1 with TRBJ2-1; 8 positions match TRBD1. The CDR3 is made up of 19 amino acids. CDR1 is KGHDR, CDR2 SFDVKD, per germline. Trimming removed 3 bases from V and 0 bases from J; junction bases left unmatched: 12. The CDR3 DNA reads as TGTGCCACCAGTGATCTTACCACAGGGGGAGTCAGCTCCTACAATGAGCAGTTCTTC. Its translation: CATSDLTTGGVSSYNEQFF.

In DNA form, the CDR3 reads TGTGCCAGCAGCCACCTTGCGCCGGGACTCCGGTTCTTC. Protein product: CASSHLAPGLRFF. The chain links TRBV3-1 (or the pseudogene TRBV3-2) to TRBJ2-1; possibly TRBD2 for D (6 bases). V dropped 3 bases and J dropped 15 bases, with 18 bases sitting between them. Germline values: CDR1 LGHDT, CDR2 YNNKEL (reference sequence). The CDR3 is made up of 13 amino acids.

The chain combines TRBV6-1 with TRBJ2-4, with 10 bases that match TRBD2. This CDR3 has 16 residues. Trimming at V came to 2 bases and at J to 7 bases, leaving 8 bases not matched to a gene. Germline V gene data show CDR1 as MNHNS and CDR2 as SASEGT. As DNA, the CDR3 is TGTGCCAGCAGTGAATCGGCTAGCGGGAGTTCGAACATTCAGTACTTC. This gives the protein CASSESASGSSNIQYF.

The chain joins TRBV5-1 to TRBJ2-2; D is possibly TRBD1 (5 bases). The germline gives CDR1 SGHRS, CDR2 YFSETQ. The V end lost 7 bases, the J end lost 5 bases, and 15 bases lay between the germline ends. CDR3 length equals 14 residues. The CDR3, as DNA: TGCGCCAGCTATGACCGTCCAGGGACCGGGGAGCTGTTTTTT. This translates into CASYDRPGTGELFF.

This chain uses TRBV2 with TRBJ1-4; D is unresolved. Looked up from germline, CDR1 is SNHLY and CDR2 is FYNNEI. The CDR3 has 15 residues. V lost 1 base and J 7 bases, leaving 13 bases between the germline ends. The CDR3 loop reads CASSEERGYGEKLFF. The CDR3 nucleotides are TGTGCCAGCAGTGAAGAGCGAGGATATGGTGAAAAACTGTTTTTT.

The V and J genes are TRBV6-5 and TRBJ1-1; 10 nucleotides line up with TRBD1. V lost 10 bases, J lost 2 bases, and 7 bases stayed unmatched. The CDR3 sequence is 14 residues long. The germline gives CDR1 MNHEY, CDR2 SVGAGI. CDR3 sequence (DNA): TGTGCCACCTTCGGGACAGGGGTCAACACTGAAGCTTTCTTT. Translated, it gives CATFGTGVNTEAFF.

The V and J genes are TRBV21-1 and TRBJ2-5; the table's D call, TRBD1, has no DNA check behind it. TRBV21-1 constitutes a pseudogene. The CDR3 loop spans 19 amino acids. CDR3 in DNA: TGTGCCAGCAGCAAAAGGCCCCACAGAGACGCGAGATACCAAGAGACCCAGTACTTC. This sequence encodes CASSKRPHRDARYQETQYF.

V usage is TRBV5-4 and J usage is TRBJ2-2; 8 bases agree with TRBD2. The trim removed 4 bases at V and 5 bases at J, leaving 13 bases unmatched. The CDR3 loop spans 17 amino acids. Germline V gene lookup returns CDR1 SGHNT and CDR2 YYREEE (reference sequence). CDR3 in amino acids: CASSLGLGTSRTGELFF. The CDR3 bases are TGTGCCAGCAGCCTAGGCCTCGGGACTAGTAGAACCGGGGAGCTGTTTTTT.

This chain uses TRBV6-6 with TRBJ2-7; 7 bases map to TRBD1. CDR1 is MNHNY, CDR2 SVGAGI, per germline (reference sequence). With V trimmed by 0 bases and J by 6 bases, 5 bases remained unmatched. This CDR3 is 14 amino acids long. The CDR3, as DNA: TGTGCCAGCAGTTACTCGGACAGGCCGGGCGAGCAGTACTTC. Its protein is CASSYSDRPGEQYF.

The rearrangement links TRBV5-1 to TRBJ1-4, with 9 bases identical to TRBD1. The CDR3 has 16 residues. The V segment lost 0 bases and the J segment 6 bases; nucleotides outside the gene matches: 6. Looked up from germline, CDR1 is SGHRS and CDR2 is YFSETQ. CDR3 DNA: TGCGCCAGCAGCTTGGTAACAGGGGGCCGGGATGAAAAACTGTTTTTT. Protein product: CASSLVTGGRDEKLFF.

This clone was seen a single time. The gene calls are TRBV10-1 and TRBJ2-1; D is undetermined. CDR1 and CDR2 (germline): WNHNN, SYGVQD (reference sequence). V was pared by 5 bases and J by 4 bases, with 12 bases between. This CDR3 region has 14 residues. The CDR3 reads CASSRTQTYNEQFF. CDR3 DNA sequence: TGCGCCAGCAGTCGAACTCAAACTTACAATGAGCAGTTCTTC.

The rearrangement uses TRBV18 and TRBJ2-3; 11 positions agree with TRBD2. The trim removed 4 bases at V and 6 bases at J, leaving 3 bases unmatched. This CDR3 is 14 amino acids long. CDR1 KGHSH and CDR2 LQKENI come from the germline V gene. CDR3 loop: CASSRLAGLDTQYF. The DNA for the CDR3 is TGTGCCAGCTCACGACTAGCGGGACTCGATACGCAGTATTTT.

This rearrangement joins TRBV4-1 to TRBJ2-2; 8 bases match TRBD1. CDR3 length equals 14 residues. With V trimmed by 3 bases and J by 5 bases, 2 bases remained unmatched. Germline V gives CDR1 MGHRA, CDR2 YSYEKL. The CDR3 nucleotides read TGCGCCAGCAGCCAGGACAGGGCAACCGGGGAGCTGTTTTTT. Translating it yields CASSQDRATGELFF.

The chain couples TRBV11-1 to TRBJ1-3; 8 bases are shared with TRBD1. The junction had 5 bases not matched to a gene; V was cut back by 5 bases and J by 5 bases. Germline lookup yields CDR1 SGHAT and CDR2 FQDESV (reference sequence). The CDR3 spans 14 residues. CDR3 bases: TGTGCCAGCAGCAGACAGGGGAGGAGAAACACCATATATTTT. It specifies CASSRQGRRNTIYF. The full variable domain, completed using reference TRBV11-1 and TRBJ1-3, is EAEVAQSPRYKITEKSQAVAFWCDPISGHATLYWYRQILGQGPELLVQFQDESVVDDSQLPKDRFSAERLKGVDSTLKIQPAELGDSAMYLCASSRQGRRNTIYFGEGSWLTVV.

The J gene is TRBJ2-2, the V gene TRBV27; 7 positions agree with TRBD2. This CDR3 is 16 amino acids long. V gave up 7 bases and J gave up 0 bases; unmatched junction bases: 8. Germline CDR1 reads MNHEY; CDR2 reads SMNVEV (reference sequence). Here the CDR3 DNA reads TGTGCCAGCACTCACCTGGGGGGGACGAACACCGGGGAGCTGTTTTTT. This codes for CASTHLGGTNTGELFF.